The clone carrying this T cell receptor beta chain was found a few times. Its antigen is unknown. The source of the sample is a study of OX40 agonist ivuxolimab in advanced cancers. Study-level information: The eligibility criteria allowed prior anti-PD-1, anti-PD-L1 or anti-CTLA-4 therapy, and around 40% had some.

This table comes from immunoSEQ multiplex PCR, and its TCRdb copy is limited to in-frame clones, with some not included. This sample yields 50,000 to 70,000 clones, of which around four fifths are seen a single time; about 1.9% belongs to the top ten. Study-wide points: Compared with others, partial responders at 0.1-3.0 mg/kg displayed clonal expansion among the lowest. Relative to CD4+ cells, CD8+ T cells on average had more expanded clones.

Trimming took off 5 bases at V and 3 bases at J, with 13 bases between the two ends. The CDR3 length is 15 residues. The germline V gene encodes CDR1 MRHNA and CDR2 SNTAGT. The rearrangement uses TRBV6-4 and TRBJ2-2; TRBD1 is a possible D gene (6 bases). The source is an adult with an advanced solid tumor such as melanoma, head and neck, liver or kidney cancer. The source was CD4+ or CD8+ T cells sorted from blood, collected in a trial of the OX40 agonist ivuxolimab. CDR3 protein: CASSPGTFYTGELFF. The CDR3 DNA is TGTGCCAGCAGTCCAGGGACATTTTACACCGGGGAGCTGTTTTTT.